A selection of T cell receptor beta chains follows, all from one sample in a study of blood T cell repertoires in COVID-19. The data were produced by immunoSEQ multiplex PCR, yet TCRdb's version contains in-frame clones alone and is incomplete. The sample has around 160,000 clones, 80% to 90% seen once. The material sequenced was peripheral blood. The source is a human donor in a cohort sampled during active COVID-19. The CDR3 runs from the conserved cysteine through the conserved F or W. D genes are given only for firm matches. Size tells how often a clone was seen (once, few, many) or the class of an expanded clone, and some rows leave it out.

V gene: TRBV11-3; D gene: NA; clone size: NA; J gene: TRBJ2-7; CDR3 protein: CASSLTGFDEQYF; CDR3 DNA: TGTGCCAGCAGCTTAACAGGGTTTGACGAGCAGTACTTC
V gene: TRBV12-5; D gene: NA; clone size: NA; J gene: TRBJ2-5; CDR3 protein: CASGLVAGETQYF; CDR3 DNA: TGTGCTAGTGGTTTGGTAGCGGGAGAGACCCAGTACTTC
V gene: TRBV28; D gene: NA; clone size: few; J gene: TRBJ1-1; CDR3 protein: CASADMNTEAFF; CDR3 DNA: TGTGCCAGCGCAGACATGAACACTGAAGCTTTCTTT
V gene: TRBV4-2; D gene: NA; clone size: NA; J gene: TRBJ2-3; CDR3 protein: CASSQEQGWGTDTQYF; CDR3 DNA: TGTGCCAGCAGCCAAGAACAGGGATGGGGCACAGATACGCAGTATTTT
V gene: TRBV2; D gene: TRBD2; clone size: NA; J gene: TRBJ2-3; CDR3 protein: CASSGGLAGTGGTDTQYF; CDR3 DNA: TGTGCCAGCAGTGGCGGACTAGCGGGAACAGGGGGCACAGATACGCAGTATTTT
V gene: TRBV29-1; D gene: TRBD1; clone size: NA; J gene: TRBJ2-7; CDR3 protein: CSVETGPYEQYF; CDR3 DNA: TGCAGCGTTGAGACAGGGCCCTACGAGCAGTACTTC
V gene: TRBV19; D gene: NA; clone size: NA; J gene: TRBJ1-5; CDR3 protein: CASRKQGSLNQPQHF; CDR3 DNA: TGTGCCAGTAGGAAACAGGGTAGCCTCAATCAGCCCCAGCATTTT
V gene: TRBV6-5; D gene: NA; clone size: NA; J gene: TRBJ2-7; CDR3 protein: CAIGQLYEQYF; CDR3 DNA: TGTGCCATCGGACAACTCTACGAGCAGTACTTC
V gene: TRBV27; D gene: TRBD1; clone size: NA; J gene: TRBJ2-7; CDR3 protein: CASSLSGQGVAYF; CDR3 DNA: TGTGCCAGCAGTTTATCGGGACAGGGGGTCGCATACTTC
V gene: TRBV4-3; D gene: NA; clone size: NA; J gene: TRBJ1-1; CDR3 protein: CASSQFWGLTEAFF; CDR3 DNA: TGCGCCAGCAGCCAATTCTGGGGCCTCACTGAAGCTTTCTTT
V gene: TRBV6-4; D gene: NA; clone size: NA; J gene: TRBJ2-7; CDR3 protein: CASSAPPRRESYEQYF; CDR3 DNA: TGTGCCAGCAGTGCTCCCCCTCGCAGGGAAAGCTACGAGCAGTACTTC
V gene: TRBV6-2/TRBV6-3; D gene: NA; clone size: NA; J gene: TRBJ2-1; CDR3 protein: CASSLRGNYYNEQFF; CDR3 DNA: TGTGCCAGCAGTCTCAGGGGTAACTACTACAATGAGCAGTTCTTC
V gene: TRBV7-9; D gene: NA; clone size: few; J gene: TRBJ1-1; CDR3 protein: CASSLAGTGNTEAFF; CDR3 DNA: TGTGCCAGCAGCTTAGCAGGGACTGGGAACACTGAAGCTTTCTTT
V gene: TRBV6-1; D gene: NA; clone size: NA; J gene: TRBJ2-7; CDR3 protein: CASSEIGGRRYEQYF; CDR3 DNA: TGTGCCAGCAGTGAAATCGGGGGGCGCCGTTACGAGCAGTACTTC
V gene: TRBV28; D gene: NA; clone size: NA; J gene: TRBJ2-7; CDR3 protein: CASSSPGLESEQYF; CDR3 DNA: TGTGCCAGCAGCTCCCCCGGACTGGAGTCCGAGCAGTACTTC
V gene: TRBV19; D gene: NA; clone size: NA; J gene: TRBJ2-7; CDR3 protein: CASSIIAVSYYEQYF; CDR3 DNA: TGTGCCAGTAGTATTATAGCGGTCTCCTACTACGAGCAGTACTTC
V gene: TRBV5-6; D gene: NA; clone size: NA; J gene: TRBJ1-3; CDR3 protein: CASSFLQRGNTIYF; CDR3 DNA: TGTGCCAGCAGCTTCCTTCAGCGTGGAAACACCATATATTTT
V gene: TRBV12-5; D gene: NA; clone size: NA; J gene: TRBJ2-1; CDR3 protein: CASGPPLGARYNEQFF; CDR3 DNA: TGTGCTAGTGGTCCTCCTCTTGGAGCCCGCTACAATGAGCAGTTCTTC
V gene: TRBV15; D gene: NA; clone size: NA; J gene: TRBJ2-3; CDR3 protein: CATSRGLSTSTDTQYF; CDR3 DNA: TGTGCCACCAGCAGAGGTCTTTCGACTAGCACAGATACGCAGTATTTT
V gene: TRBV18; D gene: TRBD1; clone size: NA; J gene: TRBJ2-7; CDR3 protein: CASSRDRGTSYEQYF; CDR3 DNA: TGTGCCAGCTCACGGGACAGGGGGACCTCCTACGAGCAGTACTTC
V gene: TRBV4-3; D gene: TRBD2; clone size: NA; J gene: TRBJ2-1; CDR3 protein: CASSQSGGAYNEQFF; CDR3 DNA: TGCGCCAGCAGCCAAAGCGGGGGGGCCTACAATGAGCAGTTCTTC
V gene: TRBV28; D gene: TRBD1; clone size: once; J gene: TRBJ1-2; CDR3 protein: CASSIPGGTGRSYGYTF; CDR3 DNA: TGTGCCAGCAGTATCCCGGGGGGGACAGGGAGAAGCTATGGCTACACCTTC
V gene: TRBV3-1/TRBV3-2; D gene: NA; clone size: once; J gene: TRBJ2-1; CDR3 protein: CASSQAGDYTNEQFF; CDR3 DNA: TGTGCCAGCAGCCAAGCAGGGGACTATACCAATGAGCAGTTCTTC
V gene: TRBV11-2; D gene: NA; clone size: NA; J gene: TRBJ2-2; CDR3 protein: CASSLDGSGFGELFF; CDR3 DNA: TGTGCCAGCAGCTTGGACGGCTCGGGGTTTGGGGAGCTGTTTTTT
V gene: TRBV28; D gene: NA; clone size: NA; J gene: TRBJ1-4; CDR3 protein: CASSPGLLGEKLFF; CDR3 DNA: TGTGCCAGCAGTCCAGGGCTCTTGGGCGAAAAACTGTTTTTT
V gene: TRBV19; D gene: TRBD1; clone size: once; J gene: TRBJ1-1; CDR3 protein: CASRERRDRGTTEAFF; CDR3 DNA: TGTGCCAGTAGGGAAAGGAGGGACAGGGGGACCACTGAAGCTTTCTTT
V gene: TRBV29-1; D gene: NA; clone size: NA; J gene: TRBJ1-5; CDR3 protein: CSVGVGGRDQPQHF; CDR3 DNA: TGCAGCGTTGGAGTCGGGGGGAGGGATCAGCCCCAGCATTTT
V gene: TRBV5-1; D gene: NA; clone size: NA; J gene: TRBJ2-1; CDR3 protein: CASSPPTDSYNEQFF; CDR3 DNA: TGCGCCAGCAGCCCTCCGACAGACTCCTACAATGAGCAGTTCTTC
V gene: TRBV11-2; D gene: TRBD1; clone size: NA; J gene: TRBJ2-7; CDR3 protein: CASSSTGGYEQYF; CDR3 DNA: TGTGCCAGCAGCTCAACAGGGGGATACGAGCAGTACTTC
V gene: TRBV2; D gene: TRBD1; clone size: NA; J gene: TRBJ1-2; CDR3 protein: CASTGQDYGYTF; CDR3 DNA: TGTGCCAGCACCGGACAGGATTATGGCTACACCTTC
V gene: TRBV9; D gene: TRBD1; clone size: NA; J gene: TRBJ2-3; CDR3 protein: CASSVERRQGADTQYF; CDR3 DNA: TGTGCCAGCAGCGTAGAAAGGCGACAGGGTGCAGATACGCAGTATTTT
V gene: TRBV3-1/TRBV3-2; D gene: NA; clone size: NA; J gene: TRBJ2-6; CDR3 protein: CASSRGEGSGANVLTF; CDR3 DNA: TGTGCCAGCAGCCGGGGTGAGGGCTCTGGGGCCAACGTCCTGACTTTC
V gene: TRBV6-1; D gene: NA; clone size: NA; J gene: TRBJ1-6; CDR3 protein: CASSEAQDNSPLHF; CDR3 DNA: TGTGCCAGCAGTGAAGCGCAGGATAATTCACCCCTCCACTTT
V gene: TRBV7-2; D gene: TRBD1; clone size: NA; J gene: TRBJ1-2; CDR3 protein: CASSLRAGQGHYTF; CDR3 DNA: TGTGCCAGCAGCTTAAGAGCTGGACAGGGGCACTACACCTTC
V gene: TRBV14; D gene: TRBD2; clone size: NA; J gene: TRBJ2-7; CDR3 protein: CASSPSGGFSYEQYF; CDR3 DNA: TGTGCCAGCAGCCCTAGCGGGGGTTTCTCCTACGAGCAGTACTTC
V gene: TRBV19; D gene: TRBD1; clone size: NA; J gene: TRBJ2-2; CDR3 protein: CASRPGQANTGELFF; CDR3 DNA: TGTGCCAGTAGGCCAGGACAGGCGAACACCGGGGAGCTGTTTTTT
V gene: TRBV30; D gene: TRBD1; clone size: NA; J gene: TRBJ2-7; CDR3 protein: CAWSRGQDLNEQYF; CDR3 DNA: TGTGCCTGGAGTCGGGGACAGGATCTCAACGAGCAGTACTTC
V gene: TRBV29-1; D gene: NA; clone size: NA; J gene: TRBJ2-4; CDR3 protein: CSVMRIAKNIQYF; CDR3 DNA: TGCAGCGTTATGAGAATAGCCAAAAACATTCAGTACTTC
V gene: TRBV18; D gene: TRBD1; clone size: NA; J gene: TRBJ1-1; CDR3 protein: CASSPTGDRAFF; CDR3 DNA: TGTGCCAGCTCACCGACAGGGGATAGAGCTTTCTTT
V gene: TRBV19; D gene: NA; clone size: NA; J gene: TRBJ2-3; CDR3 protein: CASSIDPYTDTQYF; CDR3 DNA: TGTGCCAGTAGTATAGACCCCTACACAGATACGCAGTATTTT
V gene: TRBV3-1/TRBV3-2; D gene: NA; clone size: few; J gene: TRBJ1-6; CDR3 protein: CASSQEVEGYNSPLHF; CDR3 DNA: TGTGCCAGCAGCCAAGAGGTTGAGGGCTATAATTCACCCCTCCACTTT
V gene: TRBV27; D gene: NA; clone size: NA; J gene: TRBJ1-4; CDR3 protein: CASSLSWAGGEKLFF; CDR3 DNA: TGTGCCAGCAGTTTATCGTGGGCCGGAGGAGAAAAACTGTTTTTT
V gene: TRBV6-5; D gene: TRBD2; clone size: NA; J gene: TRBJ2-7; CDR3 protein: CASSYILRGDNYEQYF; CDR3 DNA: TGTGCCAGCAGTTACATCCTGCGGGGGGACAACTACGAGCAGTACTTC
V gene: TRBV29-1; D gene: TRBD2; clone size: NA; J gene: TRBJ2-3; CDR3 protein: CSGVAGVRPDTQYF; CDR3 DNA: TGCAGCGGGGTAGCGGGAGTGCGACCAGATACGCAGTATTTT
V gene: TRBV5-4; D gene: NA; clone size: NA; J gene: TRBJ1-1; CDR3 protein: CASSLNRVGTEAFF; CDR3 DNA: TGTGCCAGCAGCTTGAACAGGGTTGGGACTGAAGCTTTCTTT
V gene: TRBV5-6; D gene: NA; clone size: NA; J gene: TRBJ2-5; CDR3 protein: CASSFRETQYF; CDR3 DNA: TGTGCCAGCAGCTTCAGAGAGACCCAGTACTTC
V gene: TRBV9; D gene: NA; clone size: NA; J gene: TRBJ2-7; CDR3 protein: CASSPHEGRIVYEQYF; CDR3 DNA: TGTGCCAGCAGCCCCCACGAAGGCAGGATCGTCTACGAGCAGTACTTC
V gene: TRBV7-2; D gene: TRBD2; clone size: once; J gene: TRBJ2-1; CDR3 protein: CASSSQAGGRNEQFF; CDR3 DNA: TGTGCCAGCAGCTCGCAAGCGGGAGGTAGGAATGAGCAGTTCTTC
V gene: TRBV7-9; D gene: NA; clone size: NA; J gene: TRBJ1-1; CDR3 protein: CASSLGAVMNTEAFF; CDR3 DNA: TGTGCCAGCAGCTTAGGAGCCGTGATGAACACTGAAGCTTTCTTT
V gene: TRBV7-9; D gene: NA; clone size: once; J gene: TRBJ2-1; CDR3 protein: CASSLQGTREQFF; CDR3 DNA: TGTGCCAGCAGCTTACAGGGTACGCGTGAGCAGTTCTTC
V gene: TRBV28; D gene: NA; clone size: NA; J gene: TRBJ1-1; CDR3 protein: CASSLPLTGDTEAFF; CDR3 DNA: TGTGCCAGCAGTTTACCCCTAACAGGTGATACTGAAGCTTTCTTT
V gene: TRBV7-2; D gene: TRBD1; clone size: NA; J gene: TRBJ1-1; CDR3 protein: CASSHDRGEVAFF; CDR3 DNA: TGTGCCAGCAGCCACGACAGGGGAGAGGTAGCTTTCTTT
V gene: TRBV27; D gene: TRBD1; clone size: NA; J gene: TRBJ2-7; CDR3 protein: CATQTGGHEQYF; CDR3 DNA: TGTGCCACCCAGACAGGGGGCCACGAGCAGTACTTC
V gene: TRBV11-1; D gene: NA; clone size: few; J gene: TRBJ1-2; CDR3 protein: CASSGSRGRGYGYTF; CDR3 DNA: TGTGCCAGCAGCGGCTCCAGGGGACGGGGCTATGGCTACACCTTC
V gene: TRBV19; D gene: TRBD1; clone size: NA; J gene: TRBJ1-2; CDR3 protein: CASSVTGSYGYTF; CDR3 DNA: TGTGCCAGTAGTGTGACAGGGAGCTATGGCTACACCTTC
V gene: TRBV5-1; D gene: TRBD1; clone size: NA; J gene: TRBJ2-1; CDR3 protein: CASSTGQGAVDEQFF; CDR3 DNA: TGCGCCAGCAGCACGGGACAGGGGGCCGTGGATGAGCAGTTCTTC
V gene: TRBV5-4; D gene: NA; clone size: NA; J gene: TRBJ1-1; CDR3 protein: CASSRGGVNTEAFF; CDR3 DNA: TGTGCCAGCAGCCGAGGCGGAGTGAACACTGAAGCTTTCTTT
V gene: TRBV28; D gene: TRBD1; clone size: once; J gene: TRBJ2-7; CDR3 protein: CASSFRDRYRTYEQYF; CDR3 DNA: TGTGCCAGCAGTTTTAGGGACAGATACAGAACCTACGAGCAGTACTTC
V gene: TRBV5-1; D gene: TRBD1; clone size: NA; J gene: TRBJ1-4; CDR3 protein: CASSLETGKLFF; CDR3 DNA: TGCGCCAGCAGCTTGGAGACAGGGAAACTGTTTTTT
V gene: TRBV6-6; D gene: NA; clone size: few; J gene: TRBJ1-5; CDR3 protein: CASRLAQGQNQPQHF; CDR3 DNA: TGTGCCAGCAGACTCGCACAGGGCCAAAATCAGCCCCAGCATTTT